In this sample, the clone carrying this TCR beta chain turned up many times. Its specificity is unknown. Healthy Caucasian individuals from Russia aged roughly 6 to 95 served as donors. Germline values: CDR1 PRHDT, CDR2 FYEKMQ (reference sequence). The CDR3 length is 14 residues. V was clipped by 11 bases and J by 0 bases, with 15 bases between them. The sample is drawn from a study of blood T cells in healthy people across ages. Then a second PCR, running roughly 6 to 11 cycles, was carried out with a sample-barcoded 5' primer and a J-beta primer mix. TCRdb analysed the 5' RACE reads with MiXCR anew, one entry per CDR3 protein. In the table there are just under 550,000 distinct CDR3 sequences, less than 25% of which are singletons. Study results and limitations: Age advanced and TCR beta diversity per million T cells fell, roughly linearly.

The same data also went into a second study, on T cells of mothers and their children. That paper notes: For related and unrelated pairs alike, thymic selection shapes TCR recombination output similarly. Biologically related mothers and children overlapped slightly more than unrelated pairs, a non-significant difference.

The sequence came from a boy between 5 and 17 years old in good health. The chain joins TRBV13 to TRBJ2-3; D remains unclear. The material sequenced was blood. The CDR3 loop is CASCPRTSTDTQYF. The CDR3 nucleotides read TGTGCCTCCTGCCCCCGCACTAGCACAGATACGCAGTATTTT. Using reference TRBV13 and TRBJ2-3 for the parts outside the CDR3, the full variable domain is AAGVIQSPRHLIKEKRETATLKCYPIPRHDTVYWYQQGPGQDPQFLISFYEKMQSDKGSIPDRFSAQQFSDYHSELNMSSLELGDSALYFCASCPRTSTDTQYFGPGTRLTVL.